This T cell receptor (beta chain) is from a study of somatic mutations in cytotoxic T cells in rheumatoid arthritis (dated by TCRdb to about 2017). Study-wide context: Before any treatment started and right after they were diagnosed, patients gave peripheral blood samples (roughly 32 ml EDTA). Whether expanded CD8+ T-cell clones in untreated, newly diagnosed rheumatoid arthritis carry somatic mutations was the study question, and clonality was characterized with TCRB deep sequencing. A FACSAria II or Sony SH800 was used to flow-sort some V beta antibody-stained T-cell populations at nearly 100% purity, and TCRB sequencing was also done on sorted V beta1+ cells. Patients and controls did not essentially differ in median age, which was nearly identical between the groups. A total of 65 or so rheumatoid arthritis patients and about 21 healthy controls underwent TCRB deep sequencing.

Unmatched junction bases come to 4, with V trimmed by 5 bases and J by 2 bases. CDR1 and CDR2 (SGHVS, FNYEAQ) derive from the germline V gene. From the cysteine up to the phenylalanine, the CDR3 has a length of 16 residues. Only the CDR3 part of the read is kept: 48 bases, read in frame from the first base. Here is what the overall study found, with its caveats: The finding that TRBV07 was slightly underrepresented in patients was left unadjusted for multiple comparisons. In patients, CD8+ clonality rose with age (Spearman r ~ 0.53), which was not the case in healthy controls. The antigen targets of the expanded CD8+ clones were unknown, and absence from virus-specific databases did not rule out viral specificity. The largest CD8+ clone made up more than 20% of CD8+ cells in about an eighth of the 65 patients, and blood and synovial fluid shared several identical CD8+ TCRB sequences. Rheumatoid arthritis patients and age-matched healthy controls did not significantly differ in CD8+ T-cell clonality.

TCRB CDR3 sequencing used the immunoSEQ assay on genomic DNA. On the authors' methods: Patient CD8+ clones larger than 1% were compared against published virus-specific TCRB sequences, and only a few matched. Only productive TCRB rearrangements were included in the analyses. Defining a clone by its unique TCRB CDR3 sequence, the study calculated clonality as a productive clonality index derived from Shannon entropy. Repertoire overlap for a pair of samples was computed from each clone's template counts relative to total templates per sample. V-gene usage from TCRB sequencing and V-gene usage measured by flow cytometry were correlated (Spearman r of approximately 0.66). The table comes from immuneACCESS by way of TCRdb, which keeps in-frame sequences with V and J called. Part of the clones is missing from these tables; in studies checked, under half for an unresolved V gene and the rest for unknown reasons. V, J and clone size derive from that table, while D and trimming were established from the DNA sequence. For this sample the table gives 15,000 to 20,000 clones, of which 75% to 85% were detected only once. The ten largest clones add up to around 22% of the sample.

As regards this clone: Its recognized antigen is unknown. Base quality data are lacking; no much larger clone is found one base away.

CD4+ and CD8+ cells were isolated by positive magnetic bead selection on an AutoMACS, and purity was checked by flow cytometry. Initial screening for clonal expansions relied on flow cytometry with a TCR V beta antibody panel, after which sorted CD8+ fractions underwent TCRB deep sequencing for characterization. Isolation of peripheral blood mononuclear cells was done through Ficoll-Paque PLUS density gradient separation. Nucleospin Tissue or Tissue XS kits were used to extract DNA from CD4-enriched, CD8-enriched or PBMC samples, and a Qubit 2.0 fluorometer was used for quantification. The sequence came from an adult with rheumatoid arthritis. The V and J segments used are TRBV7-6 and TRBJ2-3; 13 middle bases align to TRBD2. Sequenced material: CD8+ T cells sorted from blood. The DNA is TGTGCCAGCAGCCGAGGACTAGCGGGGGCCACAGATACGCAGTATTTT. It translates to CASSRGLAGATDTQYF.